A single sample is the source of the 4 T cell receptor beta chains below, sequenced in a study of PD-1 blockade in mismatch repair-deficient tumors. Generated by immunoSEQ multiplex PCR, the TCRdb table keeps only in-frame clones and is missing some. Of 85,000 to 130,000 clones in the sample, approximately 83% were seen once. This sample comprised peripheral blood, obtained about 36 weeks after starting pembrolizumab. These receptor sequences come from an adult with mismatch repair-deficient cancer.

This sequence joins TRBV7-9 and TRBJ1-4, with no clear D. The CDR3 has 14 amino acids. CDR1 and CDR2 (germline): SEHNR, FQNEAQ (reference sequence). Between the trimmed V and J ends, which lost 5 bases and 4 bases, there was a span of 11 bases. The chain's CDR3 is CASSQNVGNEKLFF. CDR3 in DNA: TGTGCCAGCAGCCAGAACGTCGGTAATGAAAAACTGTTTTTT.

The chain links TRBV9 to TRBJ2-3; TRBD2 aligns across 8 bases. With 4 bases clipped from V and 4 bases from J, the junction kept 8 bases outside the gene matches. The CDR3 runs to 15 residues. Germline V gives CDR1 SGDLS, CDR2 YYNGEE. The CDR3 loop reads CASSLSGSGADTQYF. CDR3 bases: TGTGCCAGCAGCTTGAGCGGGAGCGGGGCAGATACGCAGTATTTT. Together with reference TRBV9 and TRBJ2-3, the CDR3 gives the full variable domain: DSGVTQTPKHLITATGQRVTLRCSPRSGDLSVYWYQQSLDQGLQFLIQYYNGEERAKGNILERFSAQQFPDLHSELNLSSLELGDSALYFCASSLSGSGADTQYFGPGTRLTVL.

The sample holds one count of this clone. The J gene is TRBJ1-2, the V gene TRBV6-1, with TRBD1 identical over 8 bases. This CDR3 region has 13 residues. Trimming cost V 6 bases and J 6 bases; bases outside gene matches: 6. Germline values: CDR1 MNHNS, CDR2 SASEGT. Written as DNA, the CDR3 is TGTGCCAGCAGAAAACAGGGGGACGATGGCTACACCTTC. It encodes CASRKQGDDGYTF.

The chain has TRBV29-1 and TRBJ2-1; 11 nucleotides align to TRBD1. CDR1 is SQVTM and CDR2 is ANQGSEA in the germline V gene. Trimming removed 3 bases from V and 4 bases from J; junction bases left unmatched: 5. The CDR3 is 15 residues long. The chain's CDR3 is CSVEGQGVAYNEQFF. The CDR3 bases are TGCAGCGTTGAGGGACAGGGGGTTGCGTACAATGAGCAGTTCTTC.